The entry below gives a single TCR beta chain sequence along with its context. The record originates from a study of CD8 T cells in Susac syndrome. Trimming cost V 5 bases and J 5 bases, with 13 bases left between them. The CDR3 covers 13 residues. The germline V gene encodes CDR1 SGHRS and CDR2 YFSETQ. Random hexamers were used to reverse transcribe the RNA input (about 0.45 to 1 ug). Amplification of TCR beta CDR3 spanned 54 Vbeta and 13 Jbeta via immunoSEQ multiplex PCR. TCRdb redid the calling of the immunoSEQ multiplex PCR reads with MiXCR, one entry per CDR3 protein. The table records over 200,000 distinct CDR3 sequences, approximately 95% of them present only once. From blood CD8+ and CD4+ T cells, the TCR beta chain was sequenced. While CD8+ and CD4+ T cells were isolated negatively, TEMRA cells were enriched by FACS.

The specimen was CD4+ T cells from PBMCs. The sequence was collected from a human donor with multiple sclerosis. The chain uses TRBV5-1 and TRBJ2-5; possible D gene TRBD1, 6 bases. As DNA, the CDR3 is TGCGCCAGCAGAAACAGGGATTCGGAGACCCAGTACTTC. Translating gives CASRNRDSETQYF.